This T cell receptor beta chain originates from a study of T cells in Graves' hyperthyroidism and ophthalmopathy. The CDR3 has 14 residues. Losses at the gene ends were 3 bases for V and 2 bases for J; bases not matched to a gene: 5. Germline loops: CDR1 DFQATT, CDR2 SNEGSKA (reference sequence). This clonotype was found many times. TCR beta CDR3 region amplification was performed from RNA transcripts. HTBI primers were employed in a first-round RT-PCR of the TCR CDR3. Using its own MiXCR run on the multiplex PCR reads, TCRdb lists one record per CDR3 protein. The top ten hold around 34% of the sample, which has approximately 300,000 distinct CDR3 sequences, around 16% seen once.

This TCR derives from a young man with Graves' hyperthyroidism. V and J are TRBV20-1 and TRBJ2-7; the match to TRBD2 covers 9 bases. The source material was blood. This chain's CDR3 is CSARAASGAYEQYF. The CDR3 DNA is TGCAGTGCTAGGGCCGCTAGCGGGGCCTACGAGCAGTACTTC.